Each of the 30 T cell receptor beta chains below was sequenced from the same sample in a study of graft-versus-host responses after intestinal transplantation. Their target antigens are unknown. Generated by immunoSEQ multiplex PCR, the TCRdb table keeps only in-frame clones and is missing some. The profile shows about 86,000 clones, 91% of them singletons. The input for sequencing was unstimulated CD8+ T cells sorted from spleen or lymph node cells, taken before intestinal transplant. All receptors derive from a human donor who received an intestinal transplant.

This clone came up a few times. The chain joins TRBV19 to TRBJ2-7; TRBD1 agrees at 11 bases. The CDR3 is 14 residues long. J lost 3 bases, V lost 3 bases, and 1 base had no gene match. The germline V gene has CDR1 LNHDA and CDR2 SQIVND (reference sequence). CDR3 nucleotides: TGTGCCAGTAGTATGGGGACAGGGGGCTACGAGCAGTACTTC. As protein: CASSMGTGGYEQYF.

The chain employs TRBV5-5 and TRBJ2-3, with no clear D. The CDR3 runs to 17 residues. Germline CDR1 is SGHKS and CDR2 is YYEKEE (reference sequence). Trimming stripped 4 bases from V and 1 base from J, with 19 bases between. Here the CDR3 reads CASSLQTDLRGTDTQYF. In DNA, the CDR3 is TGTGCCAGCAGCCTGCAAACCGATTTGAGAGGCACAGATACGCAGTATTTT. The complete variable domain, with remaining parts taken from reference TRBV5-5 and TRBJ2-3, reads DAGVTQSPTHLIKTRGQQVTLRCSPISGHKSVSWYQQVLGQGPQFIFQYYEKEERGRGNFPDRFSARQFPNYSSELNVNALLLGDSALYLCASSLQTDLRGTDTQYFGPGTRLTVL.

The DNA of the CDR3 is TGCGCCAGCAGCCCCACTAGGGATGAGCAGTTCTTC. This translates into CASSPTRDEQFF. The rearrangement links TRBV4-1 to TRBJ2-1; TRBD2 is a possible D gene (5 bases). The length of the CDR3 is 12 residues. CDR1 and CDR2 (germline): MGHRA, YSYEKL. V dropped 4 bases and J dropped 8 bases, with 9 bases sitting between them.

The rearrangement uses TRBV10-1 and TRBJ2-3; D is possibly TRBD2 (6 bases). This CDR3 spans 13 amino acids. V was pared by 3 bases and J by 5 bases, with 9 bases between. In germline, CDR1 is WNHNN, CDR2 SYGVQD (reference sequence). The chain's CDR3 is CASSDLEGDTQYF. The CDR3 DNA is TGCGCCAGCAGTGACCTGGAGGGAGATACGCAGTATTTT.

This clone appeared a single time. CDR3 amino acids: CASGRAGTFYEQYF. DNA of the CDR3: TGTGCCAGCGGAAGGGCGGGTACCTTCTACGAGCAGTACTTC. The rearrangement uses TRBV6-6 and TRBJ2-7; D perhaps matches TRBD2 (5 bases). CDR1 and CDR2 (germline): MNHNY, SVGAGI (reference sequence). Trimming removed 8 bases from V and 3 bases from J, with 17 bases in between. The CDR3 has 14 amino acids.

In DNA form, the CDR3 reads TGTGCCAGCAGTTTGTTGAGCGGGAGTGTCGCAGATACGCAGTATTTT. It encodes CASSLLSGSVADTQYF. The V call is TRBV28, the J call TRBJ2-3, with 8 bases identical to TRBD2. The germline gives CDR1 MDHEN, CDR2 SYDVKM. Trimming at V came to 3 bases and at J to 4 bases, leaving 9 bases not matched to a gene. This CDR3 region has 16 residues.

V gene TRBV6-5 combines with J gene TRBJ2-7; D call uncertain. Trimming took 7 bases from V and 3 from J, leaving 7 bases between them. The CDR3 consists of 11 residues. CDR1 MNHEY and CDR2 SVGAGI come from the germline V gene. DNA for the CDR3: TGTGCCAGCAACTCAGGCTACGAGCAGTACTTC. As protein: CASNSGYEQYF.

V is TRBV28 and J is TRBJ2-4; 8 nucleotides match TRBD1. CDR3 length: 21 residues. Germline loops: CDR1 MDHEN, CDR2 SYDVKM. V lost 2 bases to trimming and J lost 2 bases; unmatched junction nucleotides: 20. CDR3 protein: CASSLEAPSWVGQGTKNIQYF. The CDR3 DNA is TGTGCCAGCAGTTTAGAAGCCCCTTCCTGGGTTGGACAGGGCACCAAAAACATTCAGTACTTC.

The genes are TRBV5-1 and TRBJ2-7, with TRBD2 as a possible D gene (5 bases). V lost 0 bases to trimming and J lost 0 bases, with 7 bases between them. Germline V CDR1 and CDR2: SGHRS, YFSETQ. This CDR3 region has 14 residues. The CDR3 DNA reads as TGCGCCAGCAGCTTGGCGGGGTACTCCTACGAGCAGTACTTC. Translating gives CASSLAGYSYEQYF. Filled out from reference TRBV5-1 and TRBJ2-7, the complete variable domain reads KAGVTQTPRYLIKTRGQQVTLSCSPISGHRSVSWYQQTPGQGLQFLFEYFSETQRNKGNFPGRFSGRQFSNSRSEMNVSTLELGDSALYLCASSLAGYSYEQYFGPGTRLTVT.

The chain couples TRBV4-2 to TRBJ2-7; TRBD1 agrees at 10 bases. Germline V CDR1 and CDR2: LGHNA, YNFKEQ. This CDR3 has 15 amino acids. V was pared by 6 bases and J by 4 bases, with 9 bases of the junction left unmatched. The CDR3 loop is CASSPGGQGVYEQYF. For the CDR3, the DNA is TGTGCCAGCAGTCCCGGCGGACAGGGGGTTTACGAGCAGTACTTC.

This clone came up once. This chain connects TRBV27 to TRBJ1-1, with TRBD1 matching 9 bases. This CDR3 contains 14 residues. The ends lost 3 bases at V and 1 base at J; junction bases unmatched: 0. Per the germline V gene, CDR1 is MNHEY and CDR2 is SMNVEV (reference sequence). CDR3 sequence reads: CASSLGQGNTEAFF. Here the CDR3 DNA reads TGTGCCAGCAGTTTGGGACAGGGGAACACTGAAGCTTTCTTT.

The rearrangement uses TRBV7-9 and TRBJ2-1; possible D gene TRBD1, 5 bases. The ends were cut back, 6 bases at V and 8 bases at J, with 8 bases in the middle. CDR3 size: 11 residues. CDR1 and CDR2 from the germline V gene are SEHNR and FQNEAQ (reference sequence). CDR3 loop: CASRTGDEQFF. DNA of the CDR3: TGTGCCAGCAGAACAGGCGATGAGCAGTTCTTC.

The chain recombines TRBV7-9 with TRBJ1-2; D is possibly TRBD1 (6 bases). From germline, CDR1 is SEHNR and CDR2 FQNEAQ (reference sequence). This CDR3 contains 13 residues. Trimming removed 5 bases from V and 8 bases from J, with 15 bases in between. The CDR3 region is CASSIPGHRGYTF. CDR3 bases: TGTGCCAGCAGCATACCGGGACATAGGGGCTACACCTTC. Filled out from reference TRBV7-9 and TRBJ1-2, the complete variable domain reads DTGVSQNPRHKITKRGQNVTFRCDPISEHNRLYWYRQTLGQGPEFLTYFQNEAQLEKSRLLSDRFSAERPKGSFSTLEIQRTEQGDSAMYLCASSIPGHRGYTFGSGTRLTVV.

V gene TRBV5-4 combines with J gene TRBJ2-5, with D possibly TRBD2 on 6 matching bases. Germline-derived CDR1 and CDR2 are SGHNT and YYREEE (reference sequence). This CDR3 is 14 amino acids long. V dropped 7 bases and J dropped 4 bases, with 17 bases sitting between them. CDR3 sequence (DNA): TGTGCCAGCGGTTTAGATGGGCGGGGAGAGACCCAGTACTTC. Its translation is CASGLDGRGETQYF. The variable domain in full, completed from reference TRBV5-4 and TRBJ2-5, reads ETGVTQSPTHLIKTRGQQVTLRCSSQSGHNTVSWYQQALGQGPQFIFQYYREEENGRGNFPPRFSGLQFPNYSSELNVNALELDDSALYLCASGLDGRGETQYFGPGTRLLVL.

The genes are TRBV10-3 and TRBJ2-7; 8 positions agree with TRBD2. This CDR3 spans 14 amino acids. In germline, CDR1 is ENHRY, CDR2 SYGVKD. J gave up 4 bases and V 10 bases, and 12 bases lay outside the gene matches. CDR3 bases: TGTGCCACCCTATTGGGACTAGGTACTTACGAGCAGTACTTC. Translation: CATLLGLGTYEQYF.

The rearrangement joins TRBV7-9 to TRBJ1-2; D not resolved. Germline V gives CDR1 SEHNR, CDR2 FQNEAQ (reference sequence). The CDR3 extends over 16 amino acids. Trimming removed 1 base from V and 0 bases from J, with 12 bases in between. CDR3 region: CASSLVSGDANYGYTF. CDR3 DNA sequence: TGTGCCAGCAGCTTAGTCAGCGGAGATGCTAACTATGGCTACACCTTC.

This chain links TRBV4-3 with TRBJ2-2, with TRBD2 matching over 7 bases. Germline loops: CDR1 LGHNA, CDR2 YSLEER. J was trimmed by 0 bases and V by 1 base; bases with no gene match: 8. The CDR3 totals 18 residues. CDR3 coding DNA: TGCGCCAGCAGCCAAGTTCGAAGCGGGGACCCGAACACCGGGGAGCTGTTTTTT. Its protein product is CASSQVRSGDPNTGELFF.

This chain links TRBV30 with TRBJ1-1; no clear D. Germline V gene data show CDR1 as GTSNPN and CDR2 as SVGIG (reference sequence). The CDR3 consists of 11 residues. Trimming pared 5 bases from V and 2 bases from J, leaving 6 bases between. CDR3 residues: CAWALNTEAFF. The CDR3 bases are TGTGCCTGGGCGCTAAACACTGAAGCTTTCTTT. Together with reference TRBV30 and TRBJ1-1, the CDR3 gives the full variable domain: SQTIHQWPATLVQPVGSPLSLECTVEGTSNPNLYWYRQAAGRGLQLLFYSVGIGQISSEVPQNLSASRPQDRQFILSSKKLLLSDSGFYLCAWALNTEAFFGQGTRLTVV.

This rearrangement joins TRBV7-2 to TRBJ2-7; 9 bases agree with TRBD2. Looked up from germline, CDR1 is SGHTA and CDR2 is FQGNSA. Trimming at V came to 5 bases and at J to 2 bases, leaving 7 bases not matched to a gene. This CDR3 has 15 residues. DNA for the CDR3: TGTGCCAGCAGCATAGGACTAGCGCCCACCTACGAGCAGTACTTC. Translating gives CASSIGLAPTYEQYF.

The V and J genes are TRBV13 and TRBJ2-2, with D possibly matching TRBD2 (5 bases). Germline CDR1 reads PRHDT; CDR2 reads FYEKMQ (reference sequence). This CDR3 spans 13 amino acids. V was trimmed by 5 bases and J by 7 bases, leaving 11 bases between them. CDR3 coding DNA: TGTGCCAGCAGCGGGGTGAGGGTCGGGGAGCTGTTTTTT. Translation gives CASSGVRVGELFF.

This chain connects TRBV6-1 to TRBJ1-2; 7 nucleotides align to TRBD1. Trimming took 6 bases from V and 3 from J; bases not matched to a gene: 10. The CDR3 extends over 15 amino acids. Germline CDR1 is MNHNS and CDR2 is SASEGT. The CDR3 loop reads CASRGEGTDHYGYTF. CDR3 nucleotides: TGTGCCAGCAGGGGCGAAGGGACAGACCACTATGGCTACACCTTC.

This chain joins TRBV6-1 and TRBJ1-1; 7 positions agree with TRBD1. This CDR3 contains 13 residues. The V gene's germline CDR1 is MNHNS and CDR2 SASEGT. J gave up 3 bases and V 6 bases, and 4 bases lay outside the gene matches. CDR3 region: CASRKGADTEAFF. The CDR3 DNA reads TGTGCCAGCAGGAAGGGGGCGGACACTGAAGCTTTCTTT.

The chain joins TRBV20-1 to TRBJ1-4; D is uncertain. Germline V gives CDR1 DFQATT, CDR2 SNEGSKA (reference sequence). The V gene lost 2 bases and the J gene lost 8 bases, with 6 bases spanning the gap. This CDR3 is 11 amino acids long. CDR3 protein: CSARSEEKLFF. CDR3 in DNA: TGCAGTGCTAGATCCGAGGAAAAACTGTTTTTT.

This chain joins TRBV27 and TRBJ2-1, with 8 bases identical to TRBD1. Germline V gene data show CDR1 as MNHEY and CDR2 as SMNVEV (reference sequence). V trimming: 2 bases; J trimming: 6 bases; junction bases outside the gene matches: 6. The CDR3 is 15 amino acids. The chain's CDR3 is CASSLGQGAFNEQFF. In DNA, the CDR3 is TGTGCCAGCAGTTTAGGGCAGGGGGCTTTCAATGAGCAGTTCTTC.

The chain combines TRBV30 with TRBJ1-4, with D perhaps matching TRBD1 (6 bases). Germline V gives CDR1 GTSNPN, CDR2 SVGIG (reference sequence). The CDR3 runs 13 residues. The V end lost 4 bases, the J end lost 8 bases, and 14 bases lay between the germline ends. The CDR3 DNA sequence: TGTGCCTGGAACGGCAGGGGTGGAGAAAAACTGTTTTTT. This gives the protein CAWNGRGGEKLFF.

The genes are TRBV27 and TRBJ2-7, with TRBD1 identical over 7 bases. V lost 5 bases to trimming and J lost 4 bases; unmatched junction nucleotides: 5. This CDR3 is 13 amino acids long. The germline gives CDR1 MNHEY, CDR2 SMNVEV (reference sequence). As DNA, the CDR3 is TGTGCCAGCAGTCGACAGGGTTTTTACGAGCAGTACTTC. Amino acids: CASSRQGFYEQYF.

J is TRBJ2-1 and V is TRBV7-3; 7 positions agree with TRBD2. CDR3 size: 15 residues. Germline trimming cut 2 bases from V and 7 bases from J; bases unmatched to any gene: 8. Germline CDR1 reads SGHTA; CDR2 reads FQGTGA. Written as DNA, the CDR3 is TGTGCCAGCAGCTTAGTGGGAGGGCCACCAAATGAGCAGTTCTTC. This sequence encodes CASSLVGGPPNEQFF.

The V gene is TRBV28, the J gene TRBJ1-2; 9 nucleotides agree with TRBD1. This CDR3 contains 14 residues. The V and J ends lost 4 bases and 4 bases, in that order; junction bases with no gene match: 4. Germline V gives CDR1 MDHEN, CDR2 SYDVKM. The CDR3 DNA sequence: TGTGCCAGCAGTTCCTTGGACAGGGGCTATGGCTACACCTTC. The encoded protein is CASSSLDRGYGYTF.

This clone was observed a handful of times. The gene calls are TRBV5-4 and TRBJ1-4; D gene uncertain. CDR1 is SGHNT, CDR2 YYREEE, per germline (reference sequence). Deletions cut 3 bases from V and 8 bases from J, with 11 bases between. The CDR3 runs to 13 residues. This CDR3 is CASSSTGLEKLFF. In DNA form, the CDR3 reads TGTGCCAGCAGCTCGACCGGGTTGGAAAAACTGTTTTTT.

This chain uses TRBV7-9 with TRBJ2-1, with 13 nucleotides matching TRBD2. V lost 3 bases and J lost 5; bases outside the gene matches: 7. This CDR3 comprises 17 residues. Germline-derived CDR1 and CDR2 are SEHNR and FQNEAQ (reference sequence). The CDR3 region has the DNA TGTGCCAGCAGCTTCGAGGGACTAGCGGGGTTTAACAATGAGCAGTTCTTC. It translates to CASSFEGLAGFNNEQFF.